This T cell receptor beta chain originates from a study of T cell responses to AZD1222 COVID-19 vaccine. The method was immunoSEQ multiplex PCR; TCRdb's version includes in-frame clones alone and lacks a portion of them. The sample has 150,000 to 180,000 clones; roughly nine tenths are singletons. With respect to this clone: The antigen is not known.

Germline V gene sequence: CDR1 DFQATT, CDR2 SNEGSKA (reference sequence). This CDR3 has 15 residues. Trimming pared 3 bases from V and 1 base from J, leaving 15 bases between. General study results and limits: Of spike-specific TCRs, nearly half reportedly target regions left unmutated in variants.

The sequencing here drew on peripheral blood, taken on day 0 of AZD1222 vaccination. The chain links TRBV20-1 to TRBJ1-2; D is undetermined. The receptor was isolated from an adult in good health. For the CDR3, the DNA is TGCAGTGCTAGTCCGGTACAAGGCCGTAACTATGGCTACACCTTC. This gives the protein CSASPVQGRNYGYTF.